Below, 15 T cell receptor beta chains from the same sample are listed, as sequenced in a study of radiotherapy plus CTLA-4 blockade in lung cancer. The repertoire was sequenced with immunoSEQ multiplex PCR; TCRdb's copy has only in-frame clones and lacks some. The sample has some 67,000 clones; 60% to 80% are singletons. This specimen consisted of peripheral blood, obtained from a patient treated with radiotherapy plus ipilimumab. Receptors originate from a human donor with non-small cell lung cancer whose response to radiotherapy plus ipilimumab could not be evaluated. Some clones in this sample may be carry-over from other donors' samples.

This clone appeared a few times. The rearrangement joins TRBV5-4 to TRBJ1-5, with D hard to call. V was trimmed by 5 bases and J by 4 bases, leaving 10 bases between them. This CDR3 comprises 13 residues. Germline V gene data show CDR1 as SGHNT and CDR2 as YYREEE (reference sequence). The CDR3 spells CASSQLPNQPQHF. The CDR3 DNA sequence: TGTGCCAGCAGTCAACTCCCAAATCAGCCCCAGCATTTT.

The V call is TRBV11-2, the J call TRBJ2-1, with TRBD2 as a possible D gene (6 bases). Deletions cut 5 bases from V and 6 bases from J, with 14 bases between. The length of the CDR3 is 14 residues. Germline V gives CDR1 SGHAT, CDR2 FQNNGV. The CDR3 DNA is TGTGCCAGCAGCCGGTTGACTAGATTCAATGAGCAGTTCTTC. This encodes CASSRLTRFNEQFF.

This clone is a singleton in its sample. The CDR3 protein is CSGGQPLYGYTF. The CDR3 bases are TGCAGCGGGGGACAGCCACTCTATGGCTACACCTTC. The genes are TRBV29-1 and TRBJ1-2; 7 nucleotides line up with TRBD1. Germline V gene data show CDR1 as SQVTM and CDR2 as ANQGSEA. This CDR3 contains 12 residues. The V segment lost 7 bases and the J segment 4 bases; nucleotides outside the gene matches: 6.

The CDR3 loop is CASSLRARGETQYF. CDR3 nucleotides: TGTGCCAGCAGTCTCCGAGCTCGTGGAGAGACCCAGTACTTC. This chain connects TRBV2 to TRBJ2-5; no firm D call. The germline CDR1 and CDR2 sequences are SNHLY and FYNNEI. CDR3 length: 14 amino acids. V lost 5 bases, J lost 4 bases, and 14 bases lay in between.

In its sample, this clone was seen once. This chain connects TRBV9 to TRBJ1-1, with TRBD1 matching 7 bases. This CDR3 has 14 residues. The V segment lost 4 bases and the J segment 4 bases; nucleotides outside the gene matches: 7. Germline V CDR1 and CDR2: SGDLS, YYNGEE. CDR3 residues: CASSLTYRGTEAFF. The DNA for the CDR3 is TGTGCCAGCAGCCTAACCTACAGGGGCACTGAAGCTTTCTTT.

The gene calls are TRBV4-3 and TRBJ2-2; D remains ambiguous. The CDR3 has 15 amino acids. Trimming stripped 0 bases from V and 8 bases from J, with 13 bases between. CDR1 is LGHNA and CDR2 is YSLEER in the germline V gene. CDR3 region: CASSQEIGRVGELFF. The CDR3 coding sequence is TGCGCCAGCAGCCAAGAGATCGGTAGAGTGGGGGAGCTGTTTTTT.

V gene TRBV4-1 combines with J gene TRBJ2-5; maybe TRBD2 (5 bases). Trimming pared 2 bases from V and 2 bases from J, leaving 12 bases between. Germline lookup yields CDR1 MGHRA and CDR2 YSYEKL. The CDR3 totals 15 residues. The CDR3 reads CASSQQAAKQETQYF. The CDR3 nucleotides read TGCGCCAGCAGCCAACAAGCGGCGAAGCAAGAGACCCAGTACTTC.

The chain couples TRBV4-3 to TRBJ2-5; D possibly corresponds to TRBD1 (7 bases). V lost 1 base and J lost 5, with 17 bases in between. There are 16 residues in the CDR3. Germline V gene lookup returns CDR1 LGHNA and CDR2 YSLEER. In DNA, the CDR3 is TGCGCCAGCAGCCAAGCTGTCCAGGGGGGCGCGGAGACCCAGTACTTC. It yields the protein CASSQAVQGGAETQYF.

This clone was picked up a small number of times. The chain employs TRBV2 and TRBJ2-2; a weak D match, TRBD2 (6 bases). Germline CDR1 is SNHLY and CDR2 is FYNNEI. The CDR3 totals 15 residues. Trimming took off 7 bases at V and 0 bases at J, with 12 bases between the two ends. For the CDR3, the DNA is TGTGCCAGCACCGGAGGGACCACGAACACCGGGGAGCTGTTTTTT. It specifies CASTGGTTNTGELFF.

This chain uses TRBV4-3 with TRBJ1-2; no definite D call. The CDR3 length is 15 residues. Between the trimmed V and J ends, which lost 0 bases and 0 bases, there was a span of 8 bases. Germline assignment: CDR1 LGHNA and CDR2 YSLEER. CDR3 region: CASSQEFGANYGYTF. The CDR3 DNA reads TGCGCCAGCAGCCAAGAGTTCGGAGCTAACTATGGCTACACCTTC.

This chain links TRBV5-1 with TRBJ1-2, with D hard to call. Trimming stripped 1 base from V and 4 bases from J, with 11 bases between. The germline V gene encodes CDR1 SGHRS and CDR2 YFSETQ. The length of the CDR3 is 14 residues. The CDR3 sequence: CASSLRGSSYGYTF. The CDR3 nucleotides are TGCGCCAGCAGCTTGAGAGGCAGCTCCTATGGCTACACCTTC.

This clone occurred a few times. The chain recombines TRBV5-8 with TRBJ1-2; D is unclear. Trimming took off 0 bases at V and 4 bases at J, with 19 bases between the two ends. Germline V CDR1 and CDR2: SGHTS, YDEGEE. CDR3 length equals 17 residues. CDR3 sequence reads: CASSLAFNLGNFYGYTF. The DNA for the CDR3 is TGTGCCAGCAGCTTGGCCTTTAACCTAGGAAACTTCTATGGCTACACCTTC.

The genes are TRBV28 and TRBJ2-1; TRBD1 matches 9 bases. Germline values: CDR1 MDHEN, CDR2 SYDVKM. This CDR3 comprises 15 residues. The V and J ends lost 7 bases and 2 bases, in that order; junction bases with no gene match: 6. The CDR3 loop is CASIKDRGPYNEQFF. The CDR3 DNA reads TGTGCCAGCATCAAGGACAGGGGTCCCTACAATGAGCAGTTCTTC.

The rearrangement links TRBV19 to TRBJ2-7; no firm D call. V gave up 3 bases and J gave up 2 bases, with 11 bases separating them. The CDR3 contains 14 residues. The germline V gene encodes CDR1 LNHDA and CDR2 SQIVND (reference sequence). The CDR3 here is CASSIPQNPYEQYF. The CDR3 DNA reads as TGTGCCAGTAGTATCCCCCAGAACCCCTACGAGCAGTACTTC. The entire variable domain, with the rest obtained from reference TRBV19 and TRBJ2-7, is as follows: DGGITQSPKYLFRKEGQNVTLSCEQNLNHDAMYWYRQDPGQGLRLIYYSQIVNDFQKGDIAEGYSVSREKKESFPLTVTSAQKNPTAFYLCASSIPQNPYEQYFGPGTRLTVT.

In this sample, this clone turned up a few times. This chain uses TRBV12-5 with TRBJ1-3; D unclear. The V end was cut by 5 bases, the J end by 0 bases, with 8 bases between. The CDR3 has 14 residues. Germline lookup yields CDR1 LGHNT and CDR2 FRNRAP. CDR3 loop: CASGLGGSGNTIYF. The CDR3 nucleotides are TGTGCTAGTGGTCTCGGAGGCTCTGGAAACACCATATATTTT.